The clone carrying this TCR beta chain was seen a few times. Antigen: not known. The data stem from a study of T cells after posttransplantation cyclophosphamide. Study conclusions and caveats: Later post-transplant blood repertoires were often dominated by donor CD8+ memory clones.

Cyclophosphamide on days +3 and +4 followed busulfan-fludarabine conditioning and a marrow graft. CDR1 and CDR2 (germline): SQVTM, ANQGSEA. The V segment lost 6 bases and the J segment 5 bases; nucleotides outside the gene matches: 11. The CDR3 length is 15 residues. Only in-frame clones appear in the TCRdb table, and some are missing; sequencing was by immunoSEQ multiplex PCR. Of some 34,000 clones in the sample, roughly 78% are singletons; the top ten hold 7% to 8.5%. The chain combines TRBV29-1 with TRBJ2-1; 9 bases map to TRBD2. This specimen was CD4+ T cells sorted from blood, taken 1,800 to 2,000 days after a stem cell transplant with posttransplant cyclophosphamide. The receptor was derived from a female patient in her forties who received an allogeneic stem cell transplant from a related donor, was CMV-positive, and had no GVHD. Some T cells here may be from the graft donor. The DNA of the CDR3 is TGCAGCGTGGGTGGTGCGGGGGGGAGAAACAATGAGCAGTTCTTC. Protein: CSVGGAGGRNNEQFF.